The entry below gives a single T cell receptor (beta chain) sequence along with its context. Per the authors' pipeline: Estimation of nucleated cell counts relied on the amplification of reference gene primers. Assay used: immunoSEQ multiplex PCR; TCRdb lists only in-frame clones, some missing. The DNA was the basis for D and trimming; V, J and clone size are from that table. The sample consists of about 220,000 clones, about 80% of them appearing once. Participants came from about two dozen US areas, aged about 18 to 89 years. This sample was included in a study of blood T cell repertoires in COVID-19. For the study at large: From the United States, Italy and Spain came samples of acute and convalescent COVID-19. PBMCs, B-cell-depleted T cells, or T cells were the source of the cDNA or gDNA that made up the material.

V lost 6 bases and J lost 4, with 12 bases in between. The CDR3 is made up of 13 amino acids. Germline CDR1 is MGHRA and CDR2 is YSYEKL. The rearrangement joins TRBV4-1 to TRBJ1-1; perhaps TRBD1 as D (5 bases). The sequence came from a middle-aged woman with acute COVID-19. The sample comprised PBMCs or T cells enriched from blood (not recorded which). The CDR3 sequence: CASRDDRFTEAFF. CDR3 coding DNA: TGCGCCAGCAGAGATGACAGATTCACTGAAGCTTTCTTT.